This T cell receptor beta chain was documented in a study of shared clonotypes between healthy human individuals. V was cut by 5 bases and J by 3 bases, with 21 bases left in between. CDR3 length: 17 amino acids. CDR1 SGHTA and CDR2 FQGTGA come from the germline V gene. Original data processing: As immunoSEQ supplied junction-only sequences (without quality scores), filtering differed. Here immunoSEQ multiplex PCR was the method, and the copy in TCRdb shows in-frame clones only, minus some. V and J calls and clone size are given by that table; D and trimming were obtained from the DNA. The sample yields 2 million to 2.5 million clones, 85% to 95% seen once. Overall study results and limits: Rarefaction showed that sequencing of sorted subsets was incomplete (despite large depth).

Worth noting for this clone: Its cognate antigen is unknown.

Nashville, Tennessee was home to all donors, who were Caucasian adults. The TCR sequence derives from a man younger than 35 in good health. Some clones in this sample may be carry-over from other donors' samples. The specimen was naive CD4+ T cells from PBMCs. Subset denoted: CD45RA+ positively selected. This chain links TRBV7-3 with TRBJ2-3; the D call may be TRBD1 or TRBD2 (6 bases each). The CDR3 is CASSPLARGGPTDTQYF. The CDR3 DNA sequence: TGTGCCAGCAGCCCACTGGCCCGAGGGGGGCCGACAGATACGCAGTATTTT.